The 13 T cell receptor beta chains given below trace back to one sample, sequenced in a study of CD8+ T cells in alopecia areata. Extraction and reverse transcription of RNA yielded cDNA as the sequencing template. Assay: immunoSEQ multiplex PCR; the TCRdb copy retains only in-frame clones and omits some. The sample carries about 170,000 clones, around 64% recorded once. Source: CD8+ T cells sorted from blood, taken at week 0. The receptors come from a human donor with alopecia areata.

The chain recombines TRBV7-9 with TRBJ2-5; 8 bases map to TRBD2. The CDR3 contains 14 residues. Germline CDR1 reads SEHNR; CDR2 reads FQNEAQ (reference sequence). V gave up 5 bases and J gave up 5 bases; unmatched junction bases: 7. CDR3 sequence (DNA): TGTGCCAGCAGCCTCCCCCAGCGGGGGGAGACCCAGTACTTC. Translated, it gives CASSLPQRGETQYF. The whole variable domain, filled in from reference TRBV7-9 and TRBJ2-5, reads DTGVSQNPRHKITKRGQNVTFRCDPISEHNRLYWYRQTLGQGPEFLTYFQNEAQLEKSRLLSDRFSAERPKGSFSTLEIQRTEQGDSAMYLCASSLPQRGETQYFGPGTRLLVL.

The rearrangement joins TRBV2 to TRBJ2-7; D may be TRBD1 (6 bases). The length of the CDR3 is 14 residues. Germline V gene lookup returns CDR1 SNHLY and CDR2 FYNNEI. V was shortened by 2 bases and J by 6 bases, with 14 bases between the two germline ends. The CDR3, as DNA: TGTGCCAGCAGTGAAAGGTATAGGGGGAGCGAGCAGTACTTC. It encodes CASSERYRGSEQYF. The full variable domain, with the rest looked up from reference TRBV2 and TRBJ2-7, is EPEVTQTPSHQVTQMGQEVILRCVPISNHLYFYWYRQILGQKVEFLVSFYNNEISEKSEIFDDQFSVERPDGSNFTLKIRSTKLEDSAMYFCASSERYRGSEQYFGPGTRLTVT.

The chain employs TRBV2 and TRBJ2-2, with D possibly TRBD2 on 6 matching bases. The germline gives CDR1 SNHLY, CDR2 FYNNEI. Between the trimmed V and J ends, which lost 8 bases and 1 base, there was a span of 17 bases. The CDR3 runs to 16 residues. As DNA, the CDR3 is TGTGCCAGCGCAGCATTTGTAGCGGAGAACACCGGGGAGCTGTTTTTT. Protein: CASAAFVAENTGELFF.

There are a few counts of this clone. The V and J genes are TRBV11-1 and TRBJ2-1, with 7 bases aligning to TRBD1. CDR1 SGHAT and CDR2 FQDESV come from the germline V gene (reference sequence). V lost 5 bases to trimming and J lost 8 bases; unmatched junction nucleotides: 9. The CDR3 sequence is 14 residues long. The CDR3 DNA reads as TGTGCCAGCAGCCAGGCAGGGACAGACGATGAGCAGTTCTTC. It specifies CASSQAGTDDEQFF.

The sample holds a few counts of this clone. Other DNA sequences of this sample code for an identical CDR3. This chain connects TRBV7-9 to TRBJ1-2; D is ambiguous. Germline V gene sequence: CDR1 SEHNR, CDR2 FQNEAQ (reference sequence). The CDR3 is made up of 12 amino acids. Trimming pared 3 bases from V and 6 bases from J, leaving 8 bases between. The CDR3 loop is CASSLGGDGYTF. Here the CDR3 DNA reads TGTGCCAGCAGCTTGGGCGGAGATGGCTACACCTTC.

The V gene is TRBV29-1, the J gene TRBJ2-7; D is undetermined. Germline V gene sequence: CDR1 SQVTM, CDR2 ANQGSEA. Trimming pared 2 bases from V and 4 bases from J, leaving 12 bases between. CDR3 length: 13 amino acids. The CDR3 is CSVESVTDYEQYF. CDR3 coding DNA: TGCAGCGTTGAATCTGTCACAGATTACGAGCAGTACTTC.

The chain employs TRBV7-3 and TRBJ2-5; 8 bases align to TRBD2. Unmatched junction bases numbered 6, after V lost 5 bases and J lost 1 base. The CDR3 is 15 amino acids. Germline values: CDR1 SGHTA, CDR2 FQGTGA. CDR3 residues: CASSITGTSQETQYF. CDR3 in DNA: TGTGCCAGCAGCATTACCGGGACTAGCCAAGAGACCCAGTACTTC.

V and J are TRBV6-6 and TRBJ2-7; D is possibly TRBD2 (7 bases). The CDR3 contains 13 residues. Germline CDR1 and CDR2: MNHNY and SVGAGI (reference sequence). Trimming took off 7 bases at V and 3 bases at J, with 13 bases between the two ends. The CDR3 coding sequence is TGTGCCAGCACCACGGGGGGCGGCTACGAGCAGTACTTC. Protein: CASTTGGGYEQYF.

The chain uses TRBV5-1 and TRBJ2-7; unclear D gene. V was shortened by 4 bases and J by 0 bases, with 8 bases between the two germline ends. This CDR3 comprises 13 residues. Germline CDR1 is SGHRS and CDR2 is YFSETQ. The CDR3: CASSEDDSYEQYF. For the CDR3, the DNA is TGCGCCAGCAGCGAGGACGACTCCTACGAGCAGTACTTC.

Only a few counts were recorded for this clone. This sequence joins TRBV4-2 and TRBJ2-1; TRBD1 matches 8 bases. CDR3 length: 14 amino acids. Germline V gene data show CDR1 as LGHNA and CDR2 as YNFKEQ. The J segment lost 8 bases and the V segment lost 6 bases, leaving 9 bases of the junction unmatched. The CDR3 protein is CASSPTGGRDEQFF. CDR3 nucleotides: TGTGCCAGCAGTCCTACAGGGGGTCGCGATGAGCAGTTCTTC.

This clone was observed a few times. J is TRBJ2-7 and V is TRBV13; the D gene is possibly TRBD1 (5 bases). V gave up 6 bases and J gave up 3 bases, with 9 bases separating them. This CDR3 region has 12 residues. Germline-derived CDR1 and CDR2 are PRHDT and FYEKMQ (reference sequence). Written as DNA, the CDR3 is TGTGCCAGCAGATCCCAGGGCTACGAGCAGTACTTC. This encodes CASRSQGYEQYF.

The chain employs TRBV13 and TRBJ2-6; no firm D call. There are 12 residues in the CDR3. Trimming took 9 bases from V and 4 from J, leaving 7 bases between them. Germline V gene sequence: CDR1 PRHDT, CDR2 FYEKMQ (reference sequence). CDR3: CASLSGANVLTF. Here the CDR3 DNA reads TGTGCCAGTCTATCCGGGGCCAACGTCCTGACTTTC. Complete variable domain (other parts from reference TRBV13 and TRBJ2-6): AAGVIQSPRHLIKEKRETATLKCYPIPRHDTVYWYQQGPGQDPQFLISFYEKMQSDKGSIPDRFSAQQFSDYHSELNMSSLELGDSALYFCASLSGANVLTFGAGSRLTVL.

This clone was seen more than once but under ten times. The V gene is TRBV4-2, the J gene TRBJ2-5, with 9 bases that match TRBD2. Germline values: CDR1 LGHNA, CDR2 YNFKEQ. This CDR3 has 16 residues. The junction had 6 bases not matched to a gene; V was cut back by 2 bases and J by 2 bases. CDR3 amino acids: CASSQTSGLQQETQYF. The CDR3 nucleotides read TGTGCCAGCAGCCAAACTAGCGGGCTTCAACAAGAGACCCAGTACTTC.